This T cell receptor beta chain was profiled in a study of naive and memory T cell subsets. This clonotype appeared a few times. V lost 6 bases and J 2 bases, leaving 5 bases between the germline ends. The CDR3 covers 13 residues. The germline V gene encodes CDR1 MDHEN and CDR2 SYDVKM. Two oligonucleotides, mixed equimolar, formed the beta constant-region primer covering TRBC1 and TRBC2. Via MiXCR, TCRdb re-called the UMI-ligation and nested PCR reads, giving one row per CDR3 protein. The repertoire holds approximately 85,000 distinct CDR3 sequences, with over 7% as singletons. Material: central memory CD4+ T cells from blood. This TCR derives from a human donor in good health. This chain joins TRBV28 and TRBJ2-6; possibly TRBD1 for D (5 bases). This CDR3 reads CASRGPGANVLTF. CDR3 in DNA: TGTGCCAGCAGGGGGCCTGGGGCCAACGTCCTGACTTTC.